Below, 30 T cell receptor beta chains from the same sample are listed, as sequenced in a study of T cells in Graves' hyperthyroidism and ophthalmopathy. Amplified regions were TCR beta CDR3 sequences from RNA transcripts. The HTBI primer set was used in a first-round RT-PCR of the TCR CDR3. TCRdb independently ran MiXCR on the multiplex PCR reads; one entry per CDR3 protein. The sample gives approximately 330,000 distinct CDR3 sequences, roughly an eighth of which show up once; 34% is in the top ten. Sample: blood. Source of these receptors: a woman aged 40 to 50 with Graves' ophthalmopathy.

This clonotype has only a few counts. The rearrangement links TRBV9 to TRBJ2-5; TRBD2 aligns across 7 bases. This CDR3 has 16 residues. V was clipped by 0 bases and J by 7 bases; unmatched bases: 12. Germline V gives CDR1 SGDLS, CDR2 YYNGEE. The CDR3 loop reads CASSVAPSAGRGTQYF. CDR3 in DNA: TGTGCCAGCAGCGTAGCTCCTAGCGCGGGGAGGGGGACCCAGTACTTC.

This clonotype was recorded many times. DNA of the CDR3: TGTGCCAGCAGCTTGGTTCGGACAGCTACGAATGAGCAGTTCTTC. Translation: CASSLVRTATNEQFF. The chain joins TRBV5-4 to TRBJ2-1; D may be TRBD1 (6 bases). CDR3 length: 15 amino acids. Germline V CDR1 and CDR2: SGHNT, YYREEE (reference sequence). Trimming cost V 0 bases and J 7 bases, with 14 bases left between them.

In its sample, this clonotype was seen a few times. A much larger clonotype is one base distant, so this may be a read error. V gene TRBV28 combines with J gene TRBJ1-2; D is unresolved. Germline assignment: CDR1 MDHEN and CDR2 SYDVKM. V lost 5 bases to trimming and J lost 7 bases, with 14 bases between them. The CDR3 length is 13 residues. The CDR3: CASSARGGCGYTF. The CDR3 DNA reads as TGTGCCAGCAGTGCTCGGGGAGGATGTGGCTACACCTTC.

This clonotype was detected many times. V gene TRBV20-1 combines with J gene TRBJ2-5; 10 bases agree with TRBD2. Germline V gene data show CDR1 as DFQATT and CDR2 as SNEGSKA (reference sequence). The CDR3 extends over 13 amino acids. V shed 6 bases, J shed 5 bases, and the junction held 6 bases outside the gene matches. CDR3 in DNA: TGCAGTGCGCCTACTAGCGGGGTTGAGACCCAGTACTTC. Its translation: CSAPTSGVETQYF.

The table lists this clonotype with many counts. The CDR3 loop reads CASSFPNRGQRTDTQYF. CDR3 sequence (DNA): TGTGCCAGCAGTTTCCCAAACAGGGGGCAGAGGACAGATACGCAGTATTTT. The chain joins TRBV6-2 or TRBV6-3 to TRBJ2-3; 9 bases align to TRBD1. There are 17 residues in the CDR3. Unmatched junction bases numbered 11, after V lost 4 bases and J lost 3 bases. Germline V gene data show CDR1 as MNHEY and CDR2 as SVGEGT.

There are many counts of this clonotype. The J gene is TRBJ1-6, the V gene TRBV25-1, with no clear D. The CDR3 runs 14 residues. The germline CDR1 and CDR2 sequences are MGHDK and SYGVNS. V lost 7 bases to trimming and J lost 0 bases, with 7 bases between them. CDR3 DNA sequence: TGTGCCAGCAAACACAGCTCCTATAATTCACCCCTCCACTTT. As protein: CASKHSSYNSPLHF.

At least ten counts were recorded for this clonotype. The chain combines TRBV20-1 with TRBJ1-5; TRBD1 matches at 8 bases. J lost 4 bases, V lost 6 bases, and 8 bases had no gene match. CDR3 length equals 14 residues. From germline, CDR1 is DFQATT and CDR2 SNEGSKA (reference sequence). The CDR3 loop reads CSAGGTGRNQPQHF. The CDR3 bases are TGCAGTGCCGGAGGGACAGGCCGAAATCAGCCCCAGCATTTT.

V usage is TRBV7-6 and J usage is TRBJ2-2, with 7 bases lining up with TRBD2. CDR3 length: 13 residues. Germline lookup yields CDR1 SGHVS and CDR2 FNYEAQ. The ends lost 5 bases at V and 7 bases at J; junction bases unmatched: 4. The DNA for the CDR3 is TGTGCCAGCAGCAACAGCGGGATCGGGGAGCTGTTTTTT. It encodes CASSNSGIGELFF.

The rearrangement joins TRBV6-5 to TRBJ1-1; no definite D call. CDR3 length equals 15 residues. V was cut by 0 bases and J by 6 bases, with 14 bases left in between. Germline assignment: CDR1 MNHEY and CDR2 SVGAGI. In DNA form, the CDR3 reads TGTGCCAGCAGTTACTCGATCGGACTAAACCCTGAAGCTTTCTTT. This encodes CASSYSIGLNPEAFF.

The chain carries TRBV28 and TRBJ2-1, with 7 bases matching TRBD1. Trimming took 6 bases from V and 7 from J; bases not matched to a gene: 6. Germline lookup yields CDR1 MDHEN and CDR2 SYDVKM. CDR3 length: 13 amino acids. The CDR3 DNA sequence: TGTGCCAGCAGGCAACAGGGGTTAAATGAGCAGTTCTTC. Translated, it gives CASRQQGLNEQFF. Full variable domain (rest looked up from reference TRBV28 and TRBJ2-1): DVKVTQSSRYLVKRTGEKVFLECVQDMDHENMFWYRQDPGLGLRLIYFSYDVKMKEKGDIPEGYSVSREKKERFSLILESASTNQTSMYLCASRQQGLNEQFFGPGTRLTVL.

The V gene is TRBV2, the J gene TRBJ2-3; D uncertain. Trimming took off 4 bases at V and 6 bases at J, with 5 bases between the two ends. The CDR3 covers 11 residues. Germline lookup yields CDR1 SNHLY and CDR2 FYNNEI. CDR3 sequence: CASSVWDTQYF. The CDR3 nucleotides are TGTGCCAGCAGTGTCTGGGATACGCAGTATTTT.

This clonotype was detected ten times or more. V usage is TRBV7-9 and J usage is TRBJ2-3; maybe TRBD1 (5 bases). V was clipped by 1 base and J by 2 bases, with 10 bases between them. The CDR3 is 15 residues long. In germline, CDR1 is SEHNR, CDR2 FQNEAQ (reference sequence). The CDR3 spells CASSLEGPFTDTQYF. CDR3 coding DNA: TGTGCCAGCAGCTTAGAGGGGCCGTTCACAGATACGCAGTATTTT.

The table lists this clonotype with many counts. The chain uses TRBV10-3 and TRBJ1-6; 8 nucleotides line up with TRBD1. J gave up 6 bases and V 0 bases, and 16 bases lay outside the gene matches. The germline CDR1 and CDR2 sequences are ENHRY and SYGVKD. The length of the CDR3 is 20 residues. DNA for the CDR3: TGTGCCATCAGTGAGTCGATGGATCTAGCCGGGACAGGAGCTAATTCACCCCTCCACTTT. This sequence encodes CAISESMDLAGTGANSPLHF.

This clonotype was recorded at least ten times. The chain uses TRBV19 and TRBJ2-2; D is unresolved. Between the trimmed V and J ends, which lost 8 bases and 7 bases, there was a span of 11 bases. This CDR3 is 12 amino acids long. CDR1 is LNHDA and CDR2 is SQIVND in the germline V gene (reference sequence). This CDR3 reads CASGPQYGELFF. CDR3 nucleotide sequence: TGTGCCAGTGGCCCACAGTACGGGGAGCTGTTTTTT.

This clonotype was detected a few times. The gene calls are TRBV24-1 and TRBJ2-1; TRBD2 matches at 10 bases. The J segment lost 6 bases and the V segment lost 6 bases, leaving 7 bases of the junction unmatched. Germline-derived CDR1 and CDR2 are KGHDR and SFDVKD. This CDR3 has 15 amino acids. The chain's CDR3 is CATSLPGLATNEQFF. CDR3 nucleotide sequence: TGTGCCACCAGTTTGCCGGGACTAGCGACCAATGAGCAGTTCTTC.

In regard to this clonotype: This may be a read error: a much more frequent sequence differs by one nucleotide. The rearrangement links TRBV20-1 to TRBJ2-1; unclear D gene. V was clipped by 3 bases and J by 3 bases, with 18 bases between them. The germline V gene has CDR1 DFQATT and CDR2 SNEGSKA (reference sequence). The CDR3 runs 16 residues. For the CDR3, the DNA is TGCAGTGCTAGGACACTCCTAGAGGAGAGCTACAATGAGCAGTTCTTC. Encoded protein: CSARTLLEESYNEQFF.

Regarding this clonotype: Being one base from a much bigger clone, this may be a read error. This rearrangement joins TRBV29-1 to TRBJ2-5; TRBD2 matches at 8 bases. The DNA end favors TRBJ2-1, so the J call may be wrong. This CDR3 has 15 residues. Germline V CDR1 and CDR2: SQVTM, ANQGSEA. The CDR3 protein is CSVALAGNAEGTQFF. CDR3 coding DNA: TGCAGCGTTGCCTTAGCGGGGAATGCAGAAGGGACCCAGTTCTTC.

This clonotype was picked up many times. This rearrangement joins TRBV7-8 to TRBJ1-1, with 7 bases aligning to TRBD1. The V segment lost 3 bases and the J segment 4 bases; nucleotides outside the gene matches: 5. The CDR3 is 14 amino acids. Germline V gene sequence: CDR1 SGHVS, CDR2 FQNEAQ. CDR3 sequence reads: CASSLTGRFTEAFF. The CDR3, as DNA: TGTGCCAGCAGCTTGACAGGGAGATTCACTGAAGCTTTCTTT.

This clonotype was counted ten times or more. CDR3 bases: TGTGCCAGCAGCTCATGGGGCGGGGGCCTCACTATGGAGTTCTTC. Translation gives CASSSWGGGLTMEFF. The chain joins TRBV11-2 to TRBJ2-1; a possible D gene is TRBD2 (7 bases). The CDR3 runs 15 residues. From germline, CDR1 is SGHAT and CDR2 FQNNGV. V was pared by 4 bases and J by 14 bases, with 24 bases between.

This clonotype was observed at least ten times. The genes are TRBV6-1 and TRBJ2-2; a possible D gene is TRBD1 (5 bases). This CDR3 is built from 14 residues. Germline CDR1 MNHNS, CDR2 SASEGT. Trimming pared 3 bases from V and 5 bases from J, leaving 10 bases between. The CDR3 nucleotides are TGTGCCAGCAGTGAGCTACAGGCAACCGGGGAGCTGTTTTTT. It specifies CASSELQATGELFF.

There are many counts of this clonotype. The rearrangement uses TRBV29-1 and TRBJ1-1, with a tentative D call TRBD1 (5 bases). Trimming removed 4 bases from V and 4 bases from J, with 7 bases in between. The germline V gene has CDR1 SQVTM and CDR2 ANQGSEA. The CDR3 covers 11 residues. CDR3 protein: CSVGGRTEAFF. The DNA for the CDR3 is TGCAGCGTTGGGGGACGCACTGAAGCTTTCTTT.

This clonotype was picked up many times. The chain couples TRBV11-2 to TRBJ2-2; 8 bases line up with TRBD2. CDR3 length equals 16 residues. CDR1 and CDR2 from the germline V gene are SGHAT and FQNNGV. The trim removed 0 bases at V and 6 bases at J, leaving 6 bases unmatched. The CDR3 bases are TGTGCCAGCAGCTTAGATCTTGGCGGGGGGCCCGGGGAGCTGTTTTTT. It codes for CASSLDLGGGPGELFF.

The genes are TRBV28 and TRBJ2-2, with D unresolved. The CDR3 has 14 amino acids. CDR1 MDHEN and CDR2 SYDVKM come from the germline V gene. Deletions cut 2 bases from V and 8 bases from J, with 12 bases between. CDR3 region: CASSLLGAGGELFF. In DNA, the CDR3 is TGTGCCAGCAGTTTACTAGGCGCTGGGGGGGAGCTGTTTTTT.

This clonotype has a handful of counts. A junction boundary mismatches the germline segment, possibly from a read error. The chain combines TRBV30 with TRBJ2-1; the D is unclear. The CDR3 extends over 12 amino acids. Germline CDR1 is GTSNPN and CDR2 is SVGIG (reference sequence). CDR3 in DNA: TGTACCTGGAGTGTTACCGACAATGAGCAGTTCTTC. It specifies CTWSVTDNEQFF.

To note about this clonotype: A much bigger clone sits one base away, suggesting this may be a read error. This chain connects TRBV29-1 to TRBJ1-2; D is perhaps TRBD1 (6 bases). CDR1 is SQVTM and CDR2 is ANQGSEA in the germline V gene. Deletions cut 0 bases from V and 7 bases from J, with 12 bases between. The CDR3 extends over 13 amino acids. The CDR3 reads CSVEEGAASGYTF. The CDR3, as DNA: TGCAGCGTTGAAGAGGGGGCAGCAAGTGGCTACACCTTC.

This clonotype showed up many times. The chain joins TRBV7-9 to TRBJ2-7; tentative D call: TRBD2 (6 bases). V was trimmed by 5 bases and J by 3 bases, leaving 14 bases between them. The germline V gene has CDR1 SEHNR and CDR2 FQNEAQ (reference sequence). The CDR3 extends over 14 amino acids. The CDR3 region is CASSTPGGDYEQYF. The CDR3, as DNA: TGTGCCAGCAGCACCCCCGGGGGAGACTACGAGCAGTACTTC. The variable domain in full, with the rest retrieved from reference TRBV7-9 and TRBJ2-7, is DTGVSQNPRHKITKRGQNVTFRCDPISEHNRLYWYRQTLGQGPEFLTYFQNEAQLEKSRLLSDRFSAERPKGSFSTLEIQRTEQGDSAMYLCASSTPGGDYEQYFGPGTRLTVT.

There are many counts of this clonotype. The J gene is TRBJ2-7, the V gene TRBV6-1; 7 bases fit TRBD1. CDR1 is MNHNS and CDR2 is SASEGT in the germline V gene. With V trimmed by 6 bases and J by 7 bases, 6 bases remained unmatched. This CDR3 has 12 amino acids. The CDR3 loop reads CASRTGSLEQYF. CDR3 bases: TGTGCCAGCAGGACAGGGAGCCTGGAGCAGTACTTC.

J is TRBJ2-5 and V is TRBV7-9; D is possibly TRBD1 (6 bases). CDR3 length equals 18 residues. Germline V CDR1 and CDR2: SEHNR, FQNEAQ (reference sequence). V shed 3 bases and J shed 0 bases, with 20 bases lying between them. The CDR3 coding sequence is TGTGCCAGCAGCTTTCAGGGGCGCCTGCAAGGGTACCAAGAGACCCAGTACTTC. Translation gives CASSFQGRLQGYQETQYF.

The gene calls are TRBV20-1 and TRBJ1-1; weak D call: TRBD1 (5 bases). Germline values: CDR1 DFQATT, CDR2 SNEGSKA (reference sequence). The V gene lost 5 bases and the J gene lost 10 bases, with 14 bases spanning the gap. This CDR3 is 11 amino acids long. CDR3 amino acids: CSAWGVEVAFF. The CDR3 nucleotides are TGCAGTGCTTGGGGGGTAGAAGTAGCTTTCTTT.

This clonotype showed up many times. This sequence joins TRBV7-9 and TRBJ2-1; possible D gene TRBD1, 5 bases. Trimming left V 3 bases short and J 9 bases short, with 12 bases between. The CDR3 has 13 residues. CDR1 and CDR2 from the germline V gene are SEHNR and FQNEAQ (reference sequence). This CDR3 reads CASSFRVLGEQFF. The CDR3 bases are TGTGCCAGCAGCTTCAGGGTGTTAGGTGAGCAGTTCTTC. Full variable domain (missing parts from reference TRBV7-9 and TRBJ2-1): DTGVSQNPRHKITKRGQNVTFRCDPISEHNRLYWYRQTLGQGPEFLTYFQNEAQLEKSRLLSDRFSAERPKGSFSTLEIQRTEQGDSAMYLCASSFRVLGEQFFGPGTRLTVL.